Each of the 10 T cell receptor beta chains below was sequenced from the same sample in a study of CD8 T cells in Susac syndrome. RNA was extracted with the RNeasy kit, and a quantity of roughly 0.45 to 1 ug was reverse transcribed using random hexamers. TCRdb ran MiXCR on the immunoSEQ multiplex PCR reads and lists one entry per CDR3 protein. The repertoire holds some 300,000 distinct CDR3 sequences, 70% to 90% seen once, with 0.11% in the top ten. Sequenced input: CD8+ T cells from PBMCs. The receptors were gathered from a human donor with multiple sclerosis.

The chain links TRBV30 to TRBJ1-1; TRBD1 might be the D (5 bases). The germline gives CDR1 GTSNPN, CDR2 SVGIG (reference sequence). CDR3 length equals 13 residues. Trimming removed 3 bases at V and 0 bases at J, with 8 bases between. CDR3 in amino acids: CAWSGGMNTEAFF. The DNA of the CDR3 is TGTGCCTGGAGCGGGGGGATGAACACTGAAGCTTTCTTT.

V and J are TRBV19 and TRBJ2-1; 12 bases agree with TRBD2. The CDR3 runs to 17 residues. Trimming at V came to 10 bases and at J to 5 bases, leaving 15 bases not matched to a gene. Germline lookup yields CDR1 LNHDA and CDR2 SQIVND (reference sequence). CDR3 in amino acids: CATARASGRAPNNEQFF. The CDR3 DNA sequence: TGTGCCACCGCCAGGGCTAGCGGGAGGGCCCCGAACAATGAGCAGTTCTTC.

V is TRBV2 and J is TRBJ1-2; tentatively, D is TRBD1 (5 bases). Deletions cut 3 bases from V and 4 bases from J, with 12 bases between. The V gene's germline CDR1 is SNHLY and CDR2 FYNNEI. CDR3 length: 14 amino acids. The CDR3 reads CASSERGGIYGYTF. CDR3 bases: TGTGCCAGCAGTGAGCGCGGGGGAATCTATGGCTACACCTTC.

This clonotype was seen a few times. This sequence joins TRBV6-6 and TRBJ2-5; no definite D call. Germline values: CDR1 MNHNY, CDR2 SVGAGI (reference sequence). The germline V and J ends were trimmed by 4 bases and 3 bases, with 3 bases remaining between them. The CDR3 totals 11 residues. CDR3 coding DNA: TGTGCCAGCAGTTCGAAAGAGACCCAGTACTTC. Translating it yields CASSSKETQYF.

This clonotype has just one count. The CDR3 DNA sequence: TGTGCCAGCAGATCGACTAGATCCGAAAACTACAATGAGCAGTTCTTC. It translates to CASRSTRSENYNEQFF. The rearrangement uses TRBV12-3 or TRBV12-4 and TRBJ2-1; weak D call: TRBD2 (6 bases). This CDR3 is built from 16 residues. The V end lost 6 bases, the J end lost 3 bases, and 18 bases lay between the germline ends.

This chain links TRBV29-1 with TRBJ2-3; TRBD2 matches at 15 bases. V was clipped by 5 bases and J by 4 bases; unmatched bases: 10. Germline V gives CDR1 SQVTM, CDR2 ANQGSEA. The CDR3 has 17 residues. CDR3 in amino acids: CSVNDGLAGGPADTQYF. CDR3 DNA sequence: TGCAGCGTTAATGACGGACTAGCGGGAGGGCCCGCAGATACGCAGTATTTT.

The chain couples TRBV29-1 to TRBJ2-1; 9 positions agree with TRBD2. Trimming cost V 5 bases and J 10 bases; bases outside gene matches: 12. The V gene's germline CDR1 is SQVTM and CDR2 ANQGSEA. There are 14 residues in the CDR3. The CDR3: CSVPGVAGVKEQFF. The CDR3, as DNA: TGCAGCGTTCCCGGGGTAGCGGGAGTCAAAGAGCAGTTCTTC.

CDR3 amino acids: CASSSGAKSTEAFF. The DNA for the CDR3 is TGTGCCAGCAGCTCGGGGGCGAAGTCGACTGAAGCTTTCTTT. The rearrangement uses TRBV7-3 and TRBJ1-1, with D maybe TRBD1 (6 bases). CDR3 length equals 14 residues. The germline V gene encodes CDR1 SGHTA and CDR2 FQGTGA. The V gene lost 4 bases and the J gene lost 5 bases, with 14 bases spanning the gap.

This clonotype showed up just once. The chain combines TRBV27 with TRBJ2-2, with D possibly TRBD2 on 6 matching bases. The CDR3 covers 15 residues. With 8 bases removed from V and 5 bases from J, the gap between germline ends came to 18 bases. CDR1 and CDR2 from the germline V gene are MNHEY and SMNVEV (reference sequence). CDR3 amino acids: CASGLRGLGTGELFF. The CDR3 DNA reads TGTGCCAGCGGACTGCGGGGCCTTGGGACCGGGGAGCTGTTTTTT.

The chain links TRBV19 to TRBJ2-1; 7 positions agree with TRBD2. V lost 2 bases and J lost 9; bases outside the gene matches: 7. The CDR3 sequence is 14 residues long. CDR1 is LNHDA and CDR2 is SQIVND in the germline V gene (reference sequence). CDR3 coding DNA: TGTGCCAGTAGTATATTCACTAGCGACCCTGAGCAGTTCTTC. Protein product: CASSIFTSDPEQFF. The whole variable domain, filled in from reference TRBV19 and TRBJ2-1, reads DGGITQSPKYLFRKEGQNVTLSCEQNLNHDAMYWYRQDPGQGLRLIYYSQIVNDFQKGDIAEGYSVSREKKESFPLTVTSAQKNPTAFYLCASSIFTSDPEQFFGPGTRLTVL.